These 30 T cell receptor beta chains came from one sample sequenced in a study of blood T cell repertoires in COVID-19. Clones were read by immunoSEQ multiplex PCR, and TCRdb kept only the in-frame ones, dropping some. Of roughly 3,900 clones in the sample, about 89% were seen once. The sequencing sample was made of peripheral blood. The source is a man aged 50 or older with active COVID-19.

The chain combines TRBV19 with TRBJ2-1; 8 bases map to TRBD2. V was pared by 2 bases and J by 0 bases, with 9 bases of the junction left unmatched. Germline CDR1 reads LNHDA; CDR2 reads SQIVND (reference sequence). CDR3 size: 18 residues. CDR3 loop: CASSIYSGTSSSYNEQFF. In DNA form, the CDR3 reads TGTGCCAGTAGTATATATAGCGGGACGAGCAGCTCCTACAATGAGCAGTTCTTC.

The J gene is TRBJ2-1, the V gene TRBV5-1; 10 positions agree with TRBD2. Germline CDR1 reads SGHRS; CDR2 reads YFSETQ. The ends lost 7 bases at V and 3 bases at J; junction bases unmatched: 4. The CDR3 covers 14 residues. The CDR3 loop is CASRGLAVYNEQFF. The CDR3 nucleotides read TGCGCCAGCCGCGGACTAGCGGTCTACAATGAGCAGTTCTTC.

This sequence joins TRBV7-9 and TRBJ2-3; 12 nucleotides line up with TRBD2. CDR1 is SEHNR, CDR2 FQNEAQ, per germline (reference sequence). This CDR3 has 17 residues. V shed 7 bases, J shed 4 bases, and the junction held 12 bases outside the gene matches. The CDR3 sequence is CASTDPTSGSSADTQYF. The CDR3 DNA is TGTGCCAGCACCGACCCGACTAGCGGGAGTAGCGCAGATACGCAGTATTTT.

This sequence joins TRBV30 and TRBJ1-1, with 10 bases aligning to TRBD1. V dropped 1 base and J dropped 1; count of bases not matched to a gene: 12. CDR3 size: 18 residues. CDR1 and CDR2 from the germline V gene are GTSNPN and SVGIG (reference sequence). CDR3 amino acids: CAWSAGSGQGFANTEAFF. CDR3 bases: TGTGCCTGGAGTGCCGGTTCGGGACAGGGGTTCGCGAACACTGAAGCTTTCTTT.

This chain joins TRBV7-3 and TRBJ2-3, with 13 bases matching TRBD2. The V gene end was trimmed by 5 bases and the J gene end by 4 bases; junction bases not matched to a gene: 9. Germline V gene data show CDR1 as SGHTA and CDR2 as FQGTGA. CDR3 size: 17 residues. The CDR3 DNA reads as TGTGCCAGCAGCATCGGACTAGCGGGAGCGGGAGCAGATACGCAGTATTTT. Its protein is CASSIGLAGAGADTQYF.

This clone was counted once. A read error may produce the germline difference seen at one junction end. The rearrangement links TRBV15 to TRBJ2-1, with a possible D match to TRBD1 (5 bases). The CDR3 runs 16 residues. Germline CDR1 and CDR2: LNHNV and YYDKDF (reference sequence). In DNA, the CDR3 is TGTGCCACCAGCAGAAGAAGGGGTGGCGGAAACAATGATCAGTTCTTC. It codes for CATSRRRGGGNNDQFF.

The V gene is TRBV14, the J gene TRBJ1-2; TRBD1 matches 10 bases. With V trimmed by 3 bases and J by 4 bases, 14 bases remained unmatched. The CDR3 totals 18 residues. The germline gives CDR1 SGHDN, CDR2 FVKESK. CDR3 nucleotide sequence: TGTGCCAGCAGCCAGATCCCTCAGGGACAGGGGCCCTTCTATGGCTACACCTTC. Translating gives CASSQIPQGQGPFYGYTF.

The chain combines TRBV7-3 with TRBJ2-1, with TRBD1 matching 8 bases. V lost 5 bases to trimming and J lost 9 bases; unmatched junction nucleotides: 6. The CDR3 extends over 13 amino acids. Germline values: CDR1 SGHTA, CDR2 FQGTGA. DNA of the CDR3: TGTGCCAGCAGCGGACAGGGTGAGGGTGAGCAGTTCTTC. The encoded protein is CASSGQGEGEQFF.

CDR3 sequence reads: CASSPSLRVSTDTQYF. In nucleotides, the CDR3 is TGTGCCAGCAGCCCCAGCTTGAGGGTAAGCACAGATACGCAGTATTTT. V usage is TRBV9 and J usage is TRBJ2-3; D perhaps matches TRBD2 (5 bases). Looked up from germline, CDR1 is SGDLS and CDR2 is YYNGEE. The CDR3 has 16 amino acids. The V and J ends lost 4 bases and 0 bases respectively, with 15 bases between them.

The chain recombines TRBV7-9 with TRBJ2-5; D is possibly TRBD2 (6 bases). The CDR3 has 16 amino acids. V was clipped by 5 bases and J by 1 base, with 17 bases between them. CDR1 and CDR2 (germline): SEHNR, FQNEAQ (reference sequence). This chain's CDR3 is CASSAVPGSPQETQYF. In DNA, the CDR3 is TGTGCCAGCAGCGCAGTCCCCGGGAGCCCCCAAGAGACCCAGTACTTC.

The chain employs TRBV6-5 and TRBJ2-7, with 8 bases matching TRBD1. This CDR3 is built from 15 residues. Losses at the gene ends were 6 bases for V and 5 bases for J; bases not matched to a gene: 12. Germline values: CDR1 MNHEY, CDR2 SVGAGI. CDR3 sequence reads: CASRDRDFMFDEQYF. DNA for the CDR3: TGTGCCAGCAGGGACAGGGATTTCATGTTCGACGAGCAGTACTTC.

The V and J genes are TRBV11-2 and TRBJ2-1, with D perhaps matching TRBD2 (5 bases). The CDR3 runs to 16 residues. Germline-derived CDR1 and CDR2 are SGHAT and FQNNGV. V gave up 1 base and J gave up 3 bases, with 13 bases separating them. DNA of the CDR3: TGTGCCAGCAGCTTAGTAATGAGCGGAAACTACAATGAGCAGTTCTTC. It translates to CASSLVMSGNYNEQFF.

The CDR3 DNA reads as TGTGCCAGCAGCCGACAGGGGACAGGGCAGCCCCAGCATTTT. It encodes CASSRQGTGQPQHF. The chain uses TRBV28 and TRBJ1-5; 9 bases fit TRBD1. The CDR3 length is 14 residues. The ends lost 6 bases at V and 7 bases at J; junction bases unmatched: 7. Germline-derived CDR1 and CDR2 are MDHEN and SYDVKM.

The chain links TRBV18 to TRBJ1-5; a weak D match, TRBD1 (5 bases). Trimming took off 3 bases at V and 4 bases at J, with 10 bases between the two ends. Germline V gives CDR1 KGHSH, CDR2 LQKENI. The CDR3 sequence is 14 residues long. The CDR3 DNA follows: TGTGCCAGCTCACCCCCCGGGGGGAATCAGCCCCAGCATTTT. Translating it yields CASSPPGGNQPQHF.

The J gene is TRBJ1-3, the V gene TRBV29-1; 9 bases map to TRBD1. V shed 8 bases and J 2 bases; nucleotides not matched to a gene: 7. CDR3 length: 14 residues. From germline, CDR1 is SQVTM and CDR2 ANQGSEA. This CDR3 reads CSIDHRGPGNTIYF. Written as DNA, the CDR3 is TGCAGCATCGACCACAGGGGGCCTGGAAACACCATATATTTT. Full variable domain (missing parts from reference TRBV29-1 and TRBJ1-3): SAVISQKPSRDICQRGTSLTIQCQVDSQVTMMFWYRQQPGQSLTLIATANQGSEATYESGFVIDKFPISRPNLTFSTLTVSNMSPEDSSIYLCSIDHRGPGNTIYFGEGSWLTVV.

The V and J genes are TRBV9 and TRBJ1-4; D gene ambiguous. Between the trimmed V and J ends, which lost 2 bases and 7 bases, there was a span of 12 bases. Per germline, CDR1 SGDLS and CDR2 YYNGEE. The CDR3 spans 14 residues. The CDR3 DNA follows: TGTGCCAGCAGCGTGGGCGTTAATGGTGAAAAACTGTTTTTT. Translation gives CASSVGVNGEKLFF.

The V call is TRBV11-2, the J call TRBJ2-7; TRBD2 matches 9 bases. The CDR3 contains 16 residues. Germline CDR1 reads SGHAT; CDR2 reads FQNNGV. The V gene end was trimmed by 0 bases and the J gene end by 6 bases; junction bases not matched to a gene: 9. In DNA form, the CDR3 reads TGTGCCAGCAGCTTAGATCAGGCGGGAGGGGCCTCCGAGCAGTACTTC. Protein sequence: CASSLDQAGGASEQYF.

This clone is a singleton in its sample. This chain joins TRBV5-6 and TRBJ1-2; no reliable D call. This CDR3 region has 16 residues. V was clipped by 0 bases and J by 4 bases, with 16 bases between them. The germline V gene has CDR1 SGHDT and CDR2 YYEEEE. The CDR3 DNA follows: TGTGCCAGCAGCTTGGATCGAGGGAGCCAGGTCTATGGCTACACCTTC. This codes for CASSLDRGSQVYGYTF.

This clone was picked up a small number of times. CDR3 in amino acids: CAWSDQGLGETQYF. The CDR3 DNA reads TGTGCCTGGAGTGACCAGGGACTTGGTGAGACCCAGTACTTC. The chain carries TRBV30 and TRBJ2-5, with D possibly TRBD2 on 6 matching bases. The germline CDR1 and CDR2 sequences are GTSNPN and SVGIG (reference sequence). This CDR3 comprises 14 residues. Trimming stripped 1 base from V and 5 bases from J, with 14 bases between.

Concerning this clone: Its ends do not fully match the called genes, so a read error is possible. This chain links TRBV5-6 with TRBJ1-1, with 8 bases aligning to TRBD1. Germline CDR1 SGHDT, CDR2 YYEEEE. This CDR3 contains 15 residues. DNA of the CDR3: TGTGCCAGCAACATCTTACAGGGGGTGAAAACTGAAGCTTTCTTT. Encoded protein: CASNILQGVKTEAFF. Variable domain in full (rest from reference TRBV5-6 and TRBJ1-1): DAGVTQSPTHLIKTRGQQVTLRCSPKSGHDTVSWYQQALGQGPQFIFQYYEEEERQRGNFPDRFSGHQFPNYSSELNVNALLLGDSALYLCASNILQGVKTEAFFGQGTRLTVV.

The V and J genes are TRBV28 and TRBJ1-2; the D gene is possibly TRBD1 (5 bases). Per the germline V gene, CDR1 is MDHEN and CDR2 is SYDVKM. Deletions cut 4 bases from V and 8 bases from J, with 20 bases between. The CDR3 runs 15 residues. The chain's CDR3 is CASSSTRGGLRGYTF. CDR3 nucleotides: TGTGCCAGCAGTTCAACACGGGGGGGACTGAGGGGCTACACCTTC.

The chain couples TRBV7-2 to TRBJ2-1; 9 nucleotides line up with TRBD2. CDR1 SGHTA and CDR2 FQGNSA come from the germline V gene. J was trimmed by 8 bases and V by 3 bases; bases with no gene match: 5. The CDR3 spans 14 residues. The CDR3 region is CASSFSGRVDEQFF. As DNA, the CDR3 is TGTGCCAGCAGCTTTAGCGGGAGAGTGGATGAGCAGTTCTTC.

The J gene is TRBJ1-5, the V gene TRBV6-1, with 9 nucleotides matching TRBD1. V dropped 3 bases and J dropped 11; count of bases not matched to a gene: 5. The CDR3 has 13 amino acids. In germline, CDR1 is MNHNS, CDR2 SASEGT. CDR3 loop: CASSDNTGGAQHF. CDR3 coding DNA: TGTGCCAGCAGTGACAATACAGGGGGCGCCCAGCATTTT.

V gene TRBV5-5 combines with J gene TRBJ1-6; 10 positions match TRBD1. Germline V gene lookup returns CDR1 SGHKS and CDR2 YYEKEE (reference sequence). V dropped 3 bases and J dropped 0; count of bases not matched to a gene: 12. The CDR3 has 20 amino acids. CDR3 protein: CASSSRRGTGVNSYNSPLHF. DNA for the CDR3: TGTGCCAGCAGCTCGAGGCGTGGGACAGGGGTGAACTCCTATAATTCACCCCTCCACTTT. Full variable domain (outside the CDR3, taken from reference TRBV5-5 and TRBJ1-6): DAGVTQSPTHLIKTRGQQVTLRCSPISGHKSVSWYQQVLGQGPQFIFQYYEKEERGRGNFPDRFSARQFPNYSSELNVNALLLGDSALYLCASSSRRGTGVNSYNSPLHFGNGTRLTVT.

J is TRBJ1-3 and V is TRBV7-8; D is perhaps TRBD1 (6 bases). The germline CDR1 and CDR2 sequences are SGHVS and FQNEAQ. V lost 4 bases to trimming and J lost 4 bases, with 17 bases between them. There are 16 residues in the CDR3. This CDR3 reads CASSSRWGRKGNTIYF. CDR3 in DNA: TGTGCCAGCAGCTCCCGATGGGGGCGGAAAGGAAACACCATATATTTT.

V usage is TRBV27 and J usage is TRBJ2-1, with D perhaps matching TRBD2 (6 bases). V was pared by 4 bases and J by 9 bases, with 19 bases between. Looked up from germline, CDR1 is MNHEY and CDR2 is SMNVEV (reference sequence). CDR3 length: 15 amino acids. CDR3 amino acids: CASSSATTRLSEQFF. The CDR3 coding sequence is TGTGCCAGCAGTTCCGCCACGACTAGACTTTCTGAGCAGTTCTTC.

The V and J genes are TRBV28 and TRBJ2-1; D is ambiguous. V dropped 2 bases and J dropped 1 base, with 15 bases sitting between them. The CDR3 spans 17 residues. Germline V gene lookup returns CDR1 MDHEN and CDR2 SYDVKM. The CDR3 coding sequence is TGTGCCAGCAGTTTAGAAGAAGCCCTGTTATCCTACAATGAGCAGTTCTTC. This gives the protein CASSLEEALLSYNEQFF.

This clone was counted a few times. J is TRBJ1-5 and V is TRBV6-1; 9 positions agree with TRBD1. The germline V gene encodes CDR1 MNHNS and CDR2 SASEGT. V gave up 4 bases and J gave up 4 bases; unmatched junction bases: 8. CDR3 length equals 16 residues. The DNA for the CDR3 is TGTGCCAGCAGTGGGGGACAGGGAATGGGTAATCAGCCCCAGCATTTT. Encoded protein: CASSGGQGMGNQPQHF.

This rearrangement joins TRBV5-1 to TRBJ2-3, with TRBD2 as a possible D gene (6 bases). The V end was cut by 1 base, the J end by 8 bases, with 17 bases between. Germline values: CDR1 SGHRS, CDR2 YFSETQ. The CDR3 length is 15 residues. The CDR3 protein is CASSLSTGEGGTQYF. CDR3 coding DNA: TGCGCCAGCAGCTTGTCAACGGGAGAAGGCGGTACGCAGTATTTT.

The rearrangement links TRBV6-4 to TRBJ2-7, with 9 bases aligning to TRBD1. Trimming cost V 5 bases and J 6 bases; bases outside gene matches: 5. CDR3 length equals 13 residues. Germline V gene data show CDR1 as MRHNA and CDR2 as SNTAGT. CDR3 nucleotide sequence: TGTGCCAGCAGTCCGGGACAGGGTACCGAGCAGTACTTC. Amino acids: CASSPGQGTEQYF.